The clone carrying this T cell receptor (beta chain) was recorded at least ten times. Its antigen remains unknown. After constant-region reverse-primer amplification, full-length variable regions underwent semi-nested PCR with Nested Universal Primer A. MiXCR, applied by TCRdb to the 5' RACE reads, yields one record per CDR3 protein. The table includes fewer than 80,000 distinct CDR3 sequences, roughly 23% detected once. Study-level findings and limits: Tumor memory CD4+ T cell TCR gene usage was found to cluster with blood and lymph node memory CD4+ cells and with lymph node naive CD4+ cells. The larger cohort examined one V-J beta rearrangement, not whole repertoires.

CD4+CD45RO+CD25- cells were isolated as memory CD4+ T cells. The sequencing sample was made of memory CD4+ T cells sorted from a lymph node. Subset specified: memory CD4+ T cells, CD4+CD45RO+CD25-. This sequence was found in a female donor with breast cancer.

Written as DNA, the CDR3 is TGTGCCAGCAGCTTCAATACGGTCTATGGCTACACCTTC. It codes for CASSFNTVYGYTF. This sequence joins TRBV6-5 and TRBJ1-2; D is unclear. This CDR3 spans 13 amino acids. CDR1 MNHEY and CDR2 SVGAGI come from the germline V gene. Trimming removed 6 bases at V and 4 bases at J, with 12 bases between.